The T cell receptor (beta chain) described here comes from a study of blood T cell repertoires in COVID-19 (dated by TCRdb to about 2020). A note on the overall study: Samples covering the acute and convalescent phases of COVID-19 were provided by collaborators in the United States, Italy and Spain. The prospective study material was composed of cDNA or gDNA derived from T cells, B-cell-depleted T cells, or PBMCs. Deeply sampled blood TCRbeta repertoires from subjects exposed to, actively infected with, or recovered from COVID-19 were included in the dataset. A freely available public database, intended as a resource for researchers studying the immune response to SARS-CoV-2, is where the repertoires were released. The samples were drawn from the first 160 participants of the ongoing ImmuneRACE study and from about 1,200 subjects provided by 6 global collaborators. Nearly every sample came with metadata listing a de-identified subject ID, COVID-19 status, age in years and sex. Where available, HLA class I and class II types were taken from metadata supplied by the sample provider and were not determined by assay-based typing. General study outcomes and caveats: The amount of clinical and demographic metadata varied by source and participant and was provided uncurated.

Counted from cysteine to phenylalanine, this CDR3 has 14 amino acids. Only CDR3 DNA remains: 42 bases, in frame from the first base. Deletion took 5 bases off V and 5 bases off J, with a span of 15 bases between the germline ends. CDR1 and CDR2 are read off the germline V gene (reference sequence) as SEHNR and FQNEAQ. Each collaborating institution followed its own protocols to collect whole blood in K2EDTA tubes. For TCRbeta analysis, collaborators shipped samples in one of three forms: frozen whole blood, isolated PBMCs, or DNA extracted from either of those sample types. In regard to this clone: Its antigen remains undetermined. Base qualities are not recorded, but no much larger clone differs from it by a single base.

The immunoSEQ Assay, a bias-controlled multiplex PCR, was used to amplify TCRbeta CDR3 regions from genomic DNA. The paper's data handling went like this. The number of nucleated cells in each sample was estimated by amplification of reference gene primers within the assay. To quantify the absolute abundance of each unique TCRbeta CDR3 rearrangement, sequence reads were collapsed and filtered. For each sample, productive Simpson clonality was calculated as the square root of Simpson's diversity index over productive rearrangements. What TCRdb holds here is the immuneACCESS table cut down to in-frame rearrangements. Part of the clones is not present; checked against another copy, under half of the missing clones reflect an unresolved V gene, and the others are unexplained. The V and J calls and clone size were taken over from that table, and D and trimming were inferred from the DNA. The sample table records about 160,000 clones; approximately 86% of these occur just once. Together, the top ten hold roughly 3.5% of the sample.

The receptor was derived from a man aged 70 or older with acute or convalescent COVID-19. Sequenced material: peripheral blood. The chain is made from TRBV7-9 and TRBJ2-5, with TRBD1 as a weak D call on 8 bases. The CDR3 has the sequence CASSTGQGGETQYF. DNA sequence: TGTGCCAGCAGCACTGGACAGGGAGGGGAGACCCAGTACTTC.